A single sample gave rise to the 8 T cell receptor beta chains below, sequenced in a study of OX40 agonist ivuxolimab in advanced cancers. Using immunoSEQ multiplex PCR, the repertoire was profiled, and TCRdb retains in-frame clones only, with some absent. Counted here are roughly 90,000 clones, approximately 94% occurring once; the ten biggest clones make up around 2.5%. The sequences come from CD4+ or CD8+ T cells sorted from blood, collected in a trial of the OX40 agonist ivuxolimab. These receptors came from an adult with an advanced solid tumor such as melanoma, head and neck, liver or kidney cancer.

The rearrangement uses TRBV19 and TRBJ1-1, with TRBD1 matching 8 bases. V was pared by 5 bases and J by 8 bases, with 10 bases of the junction left unmatched. Looked up from germline, CDR1 is LNHDA and CDR2 is SQIVND (reference sequence). The CDR3 has 14 amino acids. The CDR3, as DNA: TGTGCCAGTAGTCCCCGGACAGGGATCAGCGAAGCTTTCTTT. Protein product: CASSPRTGISEAFF.

The chain employs TRBV5-4 and TRBJ1-6; D is perhaps TRBD1 (6 bases). Trimming left V 4 bases short and J 10 bases short, with 15 bases between. Germline V CDR1 and CDR2: SGHNT, YYREEE (reference sequence). This CDR3 contains 14 residues. CDR3 in amino acids: CASSPGVGNSPLHF. CDR3 nucleotide sequence: TGTGCCAGCAGCCCAGGGGTGGGGAACTCACCCCTCCACTTT. The whole variable domain, filled in from reference TRBV5-4 and TRBJ1-6, reads ETGVTQSPTHLIKTRGQQVTLRCSSQSGHNTVSWYQQALGQGPQFIFQYYREEENGRGNFPPRFSGLQFPNYSSELNVNALELDDSALYLCASSPGVGNSPLHFGNGTRLTVT.

This chain connects TRBV19 to TRBJ2-5, with D perhaps matching TRBD1 (6 bases). From germline, CDR1 is LNHDA and CDR2 SQIVND (reference sequence). The CDR3 loop spans 13 amino acids. V dropped 3 bases and J dropped 4 bases, with 9 bases sitting between them. The chain's CDR3 is CASSMSRGETQYF. For the CDR3, the DNA is TGTGCCAGTAGTATGTCCAGGGGAGAGACCCAGTACTTC.

The CDR3 here is CASSQTLTGATYEQYF. CDR3 sequence (DNA): TGCGCCAGCAGCCAAACCCTGACAGGGGCCACCTACGAGCAGTACTTC. The chain joins TRBV4-1 to TRBJ2-7, with 8 positions matching TRBD1. The germline V gene encodes CDR1 MGHRA and CDR2 YSYEKL. J was trimmed by 2 bases and V by 2 bases; bases with no gene match: 8. The CDR3 length is 16 residues.

The chain joins TRBV19 to TRBJ2-7; 9 bases fit TRBD1. The CDR3 is 16 amino acids. V lost 5 bases to trimming and J lost 0 bases; unmatched junction nucleotides: 8. Looked up from germline, CDR1 is LNHDA and CDR2 is SQIVND (reference sequence). CDR3 protein: CASSWTGDRGSYEQYF. Written as DNA, the CDR3 is TGTGCCAGTAGTTGGACAGGGGATCGCGGCTCCTACGAGCAGTACTTC.

The chain links TRBV11-2 to TRBJ2-3, with D hard to call. V was clipped by 5 bases and J by 0 bases, with 6 bases between them. Per the germline V gene, CDR1 is SGHAT and CDR2 is FQNNGV. The CDR3 covers 13 residues. The DNA of the CDR3 is TGTGCCAGCAGCCTCGGGAGCACAGATACGCAGTATTTT. Amino acids: CASSLGSTDTQYF.

This chain links TRBV6-1 with TRBJ2-5; 7 nucleotides match TRBD2. The J segment lost 5 bases and the V segment lost 3 bases, leaving 3 bases of the junction unmatched. CDR3 length equals 13 residues. CDR1 MNHNS and CDR2 SASEGT come from the germline V gene. Written as DNA, the CDR3 is TGTGCCAGCAGTGACTCTAGCGGTGAGACCCAGTACTTC. This codes for CASSDSSGETQYF.

The V and J genes are TRBV30 and TRBJ1-2, with D tentatively TRBD1 (6 bases). Germline V CDR1 and CDR2: GTSNPN, SVGIG (reference sequence). V lost 4 bases and J 3 bases, leaving 15 bases between the germline ends. CDR3 length: 14 amino acids. The CDR3 bases are TGTGCCTGGACGGAGATCAGGGGCGACTATGGCTACACCTTC. This sequence encodes CAWTEIRGDYGYTF.